Many counts were recorded for the clone carrying this T cell receptor beta chain. This same CDR3 is encoded by further DNA sequences in the sample. Produced via immunoSEQ multiplex PCR; TCRdb's table is partial and in-frame only. Of about 120,000 clones listed, 81% were seen once; the top ten hold 17%. V lost 3 bases, J lost 7 bases, and 13 bases lay in between. In germline, CDR1 is MNHNS, CDR2 SASEGT. The length of the CDR3 is 15 residues. This record belongs to a study of blood T cell repertoires in COVID-19. The chain combines TRBV6-1 with TRBJ1-6; perhaps TRBD1 as D (5 bases). The specimen sequenced was peripheral blood. The clonotype originates from a man under 40 with COVID-19, enrolled during active disease. The CDR3: CASSEGGRQNSPLHF. Here the CDR3 DNA reads TGTGCCAGCAGTGAGGGGGGACGGCAGAATTCACCCCTCCACTTT.